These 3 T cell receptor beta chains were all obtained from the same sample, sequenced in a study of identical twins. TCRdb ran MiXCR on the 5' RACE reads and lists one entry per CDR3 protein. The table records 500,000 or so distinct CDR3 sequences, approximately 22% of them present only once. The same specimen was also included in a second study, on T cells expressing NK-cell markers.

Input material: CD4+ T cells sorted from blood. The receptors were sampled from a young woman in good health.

The CDR3 loop reads CASGLDGFYNEQFF. For the CDR3, the DNA is TGTGCTAGTGGTTTGGACGGATTTTACAATGAGCAGTTCTTC. The rearrangement links TRBV12-5 to TRBJ2-1; D gene uncertain. The V gene's germline CDR1 is LGHNT and CDR2 FRNRAP. The CDR3 is 14 residues long. Trimming took off 1 base at V and 4 bases at J, with 8 bases between the two ends.

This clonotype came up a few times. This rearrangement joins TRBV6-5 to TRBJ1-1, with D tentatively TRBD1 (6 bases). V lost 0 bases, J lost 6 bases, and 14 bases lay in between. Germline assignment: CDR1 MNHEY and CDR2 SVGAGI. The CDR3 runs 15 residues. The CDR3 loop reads CASSYSGGVHPEAFF. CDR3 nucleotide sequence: TGTGCCAGCAGTTACTCGGGGGGCGTCCACCCTGAAGCTTTCTTT.

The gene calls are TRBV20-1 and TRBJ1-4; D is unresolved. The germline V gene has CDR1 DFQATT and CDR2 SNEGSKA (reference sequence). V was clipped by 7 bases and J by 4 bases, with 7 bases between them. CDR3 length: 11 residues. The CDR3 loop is CSVSVNEKLFF. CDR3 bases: TGCAGTGTAAGCGTTAATGAAAAACTGTTTTTT.